What follows are 21 T cell receptor beta chains derived from one specimen sequenced in a study of T cell responses to AZD1222 COVID-19 vaccine. Data came from immunoSEQ multiplex PCR; TCRdb stores just in-frame clones and leaves some out. This sample has 70,000 to 90,000 clones, with around 86% found just once. The sequenced sample was peripheral blood, obtained on day 0 of AZD1222 vaccination. Receptors were obtained from an adult in good health.

This chain links TRBV18 with TRBJ2-5; maybe TRBD2 (5 bases). V shed 3 bases and J shed 3 bases, with 11 bases lying between them. Looked up from germline, CDR1 is KGHSH and CDR2 is LQKENI. This CDR3 spans 14 amino acids. DNA for the CDR3: TGTGCCAGCTCACCGAGACTATCCGAAGAGACCCAGTACTTC. Translation gives CASSPRLSEETQYF.

This clone was found a few times. The chain has TRBV15 and TRBJ2-6; TRBD2 is a possible D gene (6 bases). Deletions cut 5 bases from V and 4 bases from J, with 15 bases between. This CDR3 is 16 amino acids long. Germline CDR1 LNHNV, CDR2 YYDKDF (reference sequence). CDR3 coding DNA: TGTGCCACCAGCCTGAAGGAGGGTGACGGGGCCAACGTCCTGACTTTC. Residues: CATSLKEGDGANVLTF.

This clone was found once. This chain uses TRBV5-6 with TRBJ1-1; possible D gene TRBD1, 5 bases. Germline V lookup: CDR1 SGHDT, CDR2 YYEEEE. Trimming shortened V by 0 bases and J by 6 bases, and 12 bases separated the two germline ends. This CDR3 spans 14 amino acids. The CDR3 region is CASSLVPTGAEAFF. In nucleotides, the CDR3 is TGTGCCAGCAGCTTGGTCCCGACGGGGGCTGAAGCTTTCTTT.

This clone was found once. This chain links TRBV7-6 with TRBJ2-3; 7 nucleotides line up with TRBD2. Trimming cost V 8 bases and J 0 bases; bases outside gene matches: 11. Per the germline V gene, CDR1 is SGHVS and CDR2 is FNYEAQ. There are 16 residues in the CDR3. CDR3 nucleotide sequence: TGTGCCAGCCAGCGGGCTAGCGGACCTAGCACAGATACGCAGTATTTT. This sequence encodes CASQRASGPSTDTQYF.

The rearrangement links TRBV6-5 to TRBJ1-5; D not resolved. The CDR3 loop spans 13 amino acids. Germline V gene lookup returns CDR1 MNHEY and CDR2 SVGAGI. Trimming removed 6 bases at V and 6 bases at J, with 12 bases between. CDR3 sequence: CASSLTAGQPQHF. CDR3 bases: TGTGCCAGCAGCCTGACCGCAGGTCAGCCCCAGCATTTT.

The CDR3 DNA reads as TGCGCCAGCAGCGAGGGGACTAGCGGGAGAGGGGAGACCCAGTACTTC. Its protein product is CASSEGTSGRGETQYF. The chain links TRBV5-1 to TRBJ2-5; 14 bases align to TRBD2. Per the germline V gene, CDR1 is SGHRS and CDR2 is YFSETQ. V lost 4 bases and J lost 5; bases outside the gene matches: 7. The CDR3 loop spans 16 amino acids.

This chain joins TRBV30 and TRBJ1-1; a weak D match, TRBD1 (6 bases). There are 16 residues in the CDR3. Trimming took off 3 bases at V and 0 bases at J, with 17 bases between the two ends. Germline V CDR1 and CDR2: GTSNPN, SVGIG (reference sequence). This CDR3 reads CAWSPLSKGVNTEAFF. CDR3 coding DNA: TGTGCCTGGAGCCCTTTGAGTAAGGGGGTGAACACTGAAGCTTTCTTT. Full variable domain (outside the CDR3, taken from reference TRBV30 and TRBJ1-1): SQTIHQWPATLVQPVGSPLSLECTVEGTSNPNLYWYRQAAGRGLQLLFYSVGIGQISSEVPQNLSASRPQDRQFILSSKKLLLSDSGFYLCAWSPLSKGVNTEAFFGQGTRLTVV.

V is TRBV11-2 and J is TRBJ2-7, with D possibly matching TRBD2 (5 bases). Trimming removed 3 bases at V and 2 bases at J, with 5 bases between. The CDR3 spans 12 residues. Germline CDR1 reads SGHAT; CDR2 reads FQNNGV. This CDR3 is CASSLGAYEQYF. The CDR3 region has the DNA TGTGCCAGCAGCTTGGGAGCCTACGAGCAGTACTTC.

The chain combines TRBV3-1 (or the pseudogene TRBV3-2) with TRBJ1-2; TRBD1 agrees at 8 bases. Germline lookup yields CDR1 LGHDT and CDR2 YNNKEL (reference sequence). The CDR3 is 15 amino acids. The V and J ends lost 3 bases and 8 bases, in that order; junction bases with no gene match: 11. The chain's CDR3 is CASSQGQVTKGGYTF. CDR3 bases: TGTGCCAGCAGCCAGGGACAGGTTACTAAGGGGGGCTACACCTTC.

This chain joins TRBV30 and TRBJ1-5; D might be TRBD1 (6 bases). The CDR3 is 18 amino acids. Trimming removed 0 bases from V and 0 bases from J, with 18 bases in between. Germline V CDR1 and CDR2: GTSNPN, SVGIG (reference sequence). The CDR3 DNA follows: TGTGCCTGGAGTGTACGGGGACATTTCGATTATAGCAATCAGCCCCAGCATTTT. Translation gives CAWSVRGHFDYSNQPQHF.

This chain links TRBV27 with TRBJ2-2; D uncertain. Deletions cut 3 bases from V and 4 bases from J, with 3 bases between. The germline gives CDR1 MNHEY, CDR2 SMNVEV (reference sequence). The CDR3 has 12 amino acids. CDR3 loop: CASSFFTGELFF. The CDR3 DNA follows: TGTGCCAGCAGTTTCTTCACCGGGGAGCTGTTTTTT.

J is TRBJ2-3 and V is TRBV7-3; 9 nucleotides align to TRBD2. Germline V gene data show CDR1 as SGHTA and CDR2 as FQGTGA. This CDR3 is built from 16 residues. The V gene end was trimmed by 2 bases and the J gene end by 2 bases; junction bases not matched to a gene: 5. CDR3 sequence (DNA): TGTGCCAGCAGCTTAGGTAGCGGGGGACTCACAGATACGCAGTATTTT. This codes for CASSLGSGGLTDTQYF.

The chain uses TRBV6-1 and TRBJ2-7; 7 nucleotides match TRBD1. Trimming cost V 3 bases and J 5 bases; bases outside gene matches: 4. This CDR3 has 13 residues. Germline-derived CDR1 and CDR2 are MNHNS and SASEGT. This CDR3 is CASSDTTGNEQYF. In DNA, the CDR3 is TGTGCCAGCAGTGACACGACAGGGAACGAGCAGTACTTC.

J is TRBJ2-3 and V is TRBV15, with D possibly matching TRBD1 (11 bases). CDR1 is LNHNV and CDR2 is YYDKDF in the germline V gene (reference sequence). The CDR3 loop spans 16 amino acids. Trimming removed 3 bases at V and 5 bases at J, with 18 bases between. CDR3 sequence reads: CATSSTSGTGGDTQYF. CDR3 nucleotides: TGTGCCACCAGCAGCACTAGCGGGACAGGGGGAGATACGCAGTATTTT.

This sequence joins TRBV19 and TRBJ1-2; no clear D gene. The V gene lost 0 bases and the J gene lost 6 bases, with 8 bases spanning the gap. Germline lookup yields CDR1 LNHDA and CDR2 SQIVND (reference sequence). The CDR3 is 13 residues long. Here the CDR3 reads CASSIETTHGYTF. The DNA for the CDR3 is TGTGCCAGTAGTATAGAGACAACCCATGGCTACACCTTC.

This rearrangement joins TRBV7-9 to TRBJ2-7; unclear D gene. The CDR3 is 12 amino acids. With 5 bases removed from V and 9 bases from J, the gap between germline ends came to 14 bases. Germline values: CDR1 SEHNR, CDR2 FQNEAQ (reference sequence). The CDR3 DNA follows: TGTGCCAGCAGCGAGTTAGCTATGGGGCAGTACTTC. Amino acid sequence: CASSELAMGQYF.

V and J are TRBV6-5 and TRBJ1-5, with TRBD1 matching over 11 bases. This CDR3 has 16 residues. V was pared by 0 bases and J by 7 bases, with 5 bases of the junction left unmatched. CDR1 is MNHEY, CDR2 SVGAGI, per germline. This chain's CDR3 is CASSYSEGQGEQPQHF. The CDR3 coding sequence is TGTGCCAGCAGTTACTCCGAGGGACAGGGGGAACAGCCCCAGCATTTT.

DNA for the CDR3: TGTGCCAGCTCCCTTGGGGAGCCCAATTCAGATACGCAGTATTTT. As protein: CASSLGEPNSDTQYF. The chain has TRBV18 and TRBJ2-3, with D possibly TRBD2 on 5 matching bases. The CDR3 runs to 15 residues. The V gene's germline CDR1 is KGHSH and CDR2 LQKENI. V was cut by 6 bases and J by 4 bases, with 17 bases left in between.

The chain has TRBV9 and TRBJ2-4; TRBD2 matches 8 bases. CDR3 size: 14 residues. Germline trimming cut 4 bases from V and 9 bases from J; bases unmatched to any gene: 9. Germline values: CDR1 SGDLS, CDR2 YYNGEE. The DNA of the CDR3 is TGTGCCAGCAGCAAGGGACTAGATTTCGGCATTCAGTACTTC. Translating gives CASSKGLDFGIQYF.

The chain has TRBV18 and TRBJ1-2, with no clear D. From germline, CDR1 is KGHSH and CDR2 LQKENI. The CDR3 is 12 residues long. V was trimmed by 2 bases and J by 3 bases, leaving 4 bases between them. CDR3 residues: CASSPEDYGYTF. The CDR3 nucleotides are TGTGCCAGCTCACCAGAGGACTATGGCTACACCTTC. Full variable domain (rest looked up from reference TRBV18 and TRBJ1-2): NAGVMQNPRHLVRRRGQEARLRCSPMKGHSHVYWYRQLPEEGLKFMVYLQKENIIDESGMPKERFSAEFPKEGPSILRIQQVVRGDSAAYFCASSPEDYGYTFGSGTRLTVV.

The rearrangement links TRBV5-1 to TRBJ2-7; 10 bases are a match to TRBD2. CDR1 is SGHRS and CDR2 is YFSETQ in the germline V gene. The CDR3 consists of 17 residues. Trimming cost V 2 bases and J 0 bases; bases outside gene matches: 8. The CDR3 nucleotides read TGCGCCAGCAGCTTACATAAAGCGGGAGGGAGCTCCTACGAGCAGTACTTC. Translating gives CASSLHKAGGSSYEQYF.